The source of this TCR beta chain is a study of lymphopenia after photon versus proton radiotherapy. Broader study findings: Larger post-nadir TCR diversity loss correlated inversely with survival in deceased patients. Under photons, naive T cells and diversity fell while effector/memory populations rose. Oligoclonal CD8+ Temra expansion after nadir drove photon patients' diversity drop.

Germline V gene data show CDR1 as MNHEY and CDR2 as SMNVEV (reference sequence). The CDR3 runs 15 residues. Trimming cost V 6 bases and J 8 bases, with 19 bases left between them. TCRdb's copy holds only in-frame clones and misses some; the assay was immunoSEQ multiplex PCR. The table lists 20,000 to 30,000 clones, over 80% of them singletons, with approximately 22% in the top ten. As for this clone: Its antigen is currently unknown.

The J gene is TRBJ2-2, the V gene TRBV27, with D perhaps matching TRBD2 (6 bases). The sequence was obtained from a woman between 65 and 79 years old with pancreatic cancer. Source: peripheral blood, taken from a patient treated with proton-based radiotherapy. CDR3 loop: CASRSGVGSTGELFF. As DNA, the CDR3 is TGTGCCAGCAGGTCGGGAGTCGGTTCGACGGGGGAGCTGTTTTTT.